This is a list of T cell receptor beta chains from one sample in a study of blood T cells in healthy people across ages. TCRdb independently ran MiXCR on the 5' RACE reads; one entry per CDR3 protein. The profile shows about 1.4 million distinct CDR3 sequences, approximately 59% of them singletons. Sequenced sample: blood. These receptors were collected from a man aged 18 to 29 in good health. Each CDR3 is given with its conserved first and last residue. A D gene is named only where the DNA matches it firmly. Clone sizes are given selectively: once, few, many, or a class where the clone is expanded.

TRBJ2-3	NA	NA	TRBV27	TGTGCCAGCGCGGGTGGGGGACCCAGGGTAGATACGCAGTATTTT	CASAGGGPRVDTQYF
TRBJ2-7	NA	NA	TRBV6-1	TGTGCCAGCATGGAAGGAATCGAGCAGTACTTC	CASMEGIEQYF
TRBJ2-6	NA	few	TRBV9	TGTGCCAGCACCATAGGGGGCTCTGGGGCCAACGTCCTGACTTTC	CASTIGGSGANVLTF
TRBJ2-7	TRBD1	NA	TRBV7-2	TGTGCCAGCAGCTTAGGAGGACAGGGATCATCCGAGCAGTACTTC	CASSLGGQGSSEQYF
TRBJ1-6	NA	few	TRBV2	TGTGCCAGCAGTGAACAGCCTAATTCACCCCTCCACTTT	CASSEQPNSPLHF
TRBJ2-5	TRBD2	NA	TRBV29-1	TGCAGCGTTGATGGCGGGGGGGCCAGGGAGACCCAGTACTTC	CSVDGGGARETQYF
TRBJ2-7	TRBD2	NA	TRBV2	TGTGCCAGCAGTGTAGCGGGGGTCCGGTCCTACGAGCAGTACTTC	CASSVAGVRSYEQYF
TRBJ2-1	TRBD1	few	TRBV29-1	TGCAGCGTTACCCCAGGGGGCAGGGATGAGCAGTTCTTC	CSVTPGGRDEQFF
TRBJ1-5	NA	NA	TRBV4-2	TGTGCCAGCAGCCCAGGGAAGAATCAGCCCCAGCATTTT	CASSPGKNQPQHF
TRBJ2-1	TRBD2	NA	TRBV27	TGTGCCAGTAGGACTAGCGGGTACTCCTACAATGAGCAGTTCTTC	CASRTSGYSYNEQFF
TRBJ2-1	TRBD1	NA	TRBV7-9	TGTGACAGCAGCTTAGGGGACAGGGGGATCGGTGAGCAGTTCTTC	CDSSLGDRGIGEQFF
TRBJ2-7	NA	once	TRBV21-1	TGTGCCAGCAGCAAATTGGAGACAGCCTCCTACGAGCAGTACTTC	CASSKLETASYEQYF
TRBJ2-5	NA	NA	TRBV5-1	TGCGCCAGCAGCTTTGCTAAGTTGAATGAGCAGTACTTC	CASSFAKLNEQYF